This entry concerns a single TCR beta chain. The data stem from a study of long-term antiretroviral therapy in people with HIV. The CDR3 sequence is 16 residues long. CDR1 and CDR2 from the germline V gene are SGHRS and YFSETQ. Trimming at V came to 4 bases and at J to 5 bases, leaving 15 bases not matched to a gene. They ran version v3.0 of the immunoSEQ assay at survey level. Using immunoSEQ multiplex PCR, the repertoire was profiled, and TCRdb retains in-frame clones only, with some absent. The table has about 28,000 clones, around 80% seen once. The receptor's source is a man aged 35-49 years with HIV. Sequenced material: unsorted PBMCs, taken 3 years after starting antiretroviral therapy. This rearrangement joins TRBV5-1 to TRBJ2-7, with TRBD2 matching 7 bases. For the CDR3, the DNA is TGCGCCAGCAGCCCGGCAGGGAGGGCCGATTTCCACGAGCAGTACTTC. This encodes CASSPAGRADFHEQYF.